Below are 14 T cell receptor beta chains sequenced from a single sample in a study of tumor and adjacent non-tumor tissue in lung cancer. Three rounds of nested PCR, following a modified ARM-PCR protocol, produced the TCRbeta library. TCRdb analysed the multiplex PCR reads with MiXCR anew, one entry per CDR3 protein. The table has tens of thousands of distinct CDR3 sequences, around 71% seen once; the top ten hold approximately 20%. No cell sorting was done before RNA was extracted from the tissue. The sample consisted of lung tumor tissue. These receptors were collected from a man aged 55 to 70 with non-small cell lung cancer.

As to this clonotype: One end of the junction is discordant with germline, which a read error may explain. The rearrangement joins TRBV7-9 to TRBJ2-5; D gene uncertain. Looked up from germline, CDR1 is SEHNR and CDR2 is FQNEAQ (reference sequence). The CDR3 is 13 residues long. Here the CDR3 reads CAGSPQCVETQYF. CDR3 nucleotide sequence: TGTGCCGGCAGCCCGCAGTGTGTAGAGACCCAGTACTTC.

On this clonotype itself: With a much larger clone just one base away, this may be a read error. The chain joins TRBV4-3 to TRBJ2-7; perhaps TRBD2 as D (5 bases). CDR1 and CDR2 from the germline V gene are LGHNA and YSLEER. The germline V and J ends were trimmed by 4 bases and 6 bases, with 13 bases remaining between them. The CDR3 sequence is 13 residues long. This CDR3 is CASSLTSPSEQYF. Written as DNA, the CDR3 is TGCGCCAGCAGCCTTACTAGTCCCAGCGAGCAGTACTTC.

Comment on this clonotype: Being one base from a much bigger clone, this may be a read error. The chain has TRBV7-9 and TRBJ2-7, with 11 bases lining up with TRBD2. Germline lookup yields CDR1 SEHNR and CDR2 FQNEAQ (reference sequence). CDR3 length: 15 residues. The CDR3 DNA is TGTGTCAGCAGCTCCTTAGCGGGAGGGCAGGGCGAGCAGTACTTC. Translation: CVSSSLAGGQGEQYF.

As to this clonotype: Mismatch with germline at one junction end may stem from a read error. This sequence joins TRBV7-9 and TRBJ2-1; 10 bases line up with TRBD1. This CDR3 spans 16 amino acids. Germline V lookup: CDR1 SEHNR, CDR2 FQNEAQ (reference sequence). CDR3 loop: CASSFRQGAHSDEQLF. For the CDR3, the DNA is TGTGCCAGCAGCTTTCGACAGGGGGCGCATAGCGATGAGCAGCTCTTC.

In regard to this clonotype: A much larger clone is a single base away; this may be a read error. Written as DNA, the CDR3 is TGTGCCAGCAGCTTATATAGGTCTAGCCTGACTTATGAGCAGTTCTTC. Protein product: CASSLYRSSLTYEQFF. The rearrangement links TRBV13 to TRBJ2-1; TRBD2 is a possible D gene (5 bases). The germline gives CDR1 PRHDT, CDR2 FYEKMQ (reference sequence). This CDR3 is built from 16 residues. V gave up 2 bases and J gave up 8 bases, with 19 bases separating them.

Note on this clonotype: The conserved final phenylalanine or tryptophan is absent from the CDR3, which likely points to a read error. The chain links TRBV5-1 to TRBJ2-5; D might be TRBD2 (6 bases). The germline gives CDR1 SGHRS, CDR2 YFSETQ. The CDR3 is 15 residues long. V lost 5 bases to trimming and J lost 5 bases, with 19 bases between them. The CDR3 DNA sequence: TGCGCCAGCAGACAAACGGGAGACCCCACCGAGACCCAGTACCTC. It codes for CASRQTGDPTETQYL.

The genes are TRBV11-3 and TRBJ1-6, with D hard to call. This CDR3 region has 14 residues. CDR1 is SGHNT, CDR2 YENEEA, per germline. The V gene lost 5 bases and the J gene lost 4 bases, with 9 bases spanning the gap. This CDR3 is CASSLEGYNSPLHF. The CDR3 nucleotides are TGTGCCAGCAGCCTCGAGGGTTATAATTCACCCCTCCACTTT.

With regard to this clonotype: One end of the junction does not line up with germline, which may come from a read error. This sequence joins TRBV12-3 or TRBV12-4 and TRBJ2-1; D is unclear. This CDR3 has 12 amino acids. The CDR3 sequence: CANSFAHNEQSF. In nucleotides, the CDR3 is TGTGCCAACAGTTTTGCGCACAATGAGCAGTCCTTC.

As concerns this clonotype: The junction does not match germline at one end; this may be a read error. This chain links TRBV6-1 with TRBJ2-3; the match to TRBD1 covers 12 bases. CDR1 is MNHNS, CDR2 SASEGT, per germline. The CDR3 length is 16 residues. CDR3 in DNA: TGTGCCAGCCACAGCTCCGGGACAGGGGGCGCAGATACGCAATATTTT. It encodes CASHSSGTGGADTQYF.

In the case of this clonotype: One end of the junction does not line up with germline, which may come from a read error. The DNA of the CDR3 is TGTGCCAGCAGCTTGGAAGTAGCGGGAACAGATATGCAGTGTTTT. It encodes CASSLEVAGTDMQCF. The rearrangement links TRBV5-6 to TRBJ2-3, with 8 bases matching TRBD2. The V gene's germline CDR1 is SGHDT and CDR2 YYEEEE. This CDR3 is built from 15 residues.

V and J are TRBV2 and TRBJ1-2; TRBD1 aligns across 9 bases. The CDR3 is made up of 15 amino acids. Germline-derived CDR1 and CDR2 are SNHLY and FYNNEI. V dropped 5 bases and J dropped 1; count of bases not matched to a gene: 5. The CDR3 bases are TGTGCCAGCAGTAGTCCGGGACAGGGTAACTATGGCTACACCTTC. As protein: CASSSPGQGNYGYTF.

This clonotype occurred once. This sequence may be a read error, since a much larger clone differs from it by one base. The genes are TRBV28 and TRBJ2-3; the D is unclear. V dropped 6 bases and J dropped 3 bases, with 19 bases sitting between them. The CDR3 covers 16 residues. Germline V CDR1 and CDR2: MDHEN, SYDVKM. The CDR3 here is CASSLLPGGMTDTQYF. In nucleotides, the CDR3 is TGTGCCAGCAGCCTACTACCAGGTGGGATGACAGATACGCAGTATTTT.

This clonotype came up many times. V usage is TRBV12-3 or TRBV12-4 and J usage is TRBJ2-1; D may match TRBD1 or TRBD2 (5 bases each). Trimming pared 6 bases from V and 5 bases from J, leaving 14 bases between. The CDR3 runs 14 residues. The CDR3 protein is CASRRAGTNNEQFF. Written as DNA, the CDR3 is TGTGCCAGCAGGCGCGCCGGGACCAACAATGAGCAGTTCTTC.

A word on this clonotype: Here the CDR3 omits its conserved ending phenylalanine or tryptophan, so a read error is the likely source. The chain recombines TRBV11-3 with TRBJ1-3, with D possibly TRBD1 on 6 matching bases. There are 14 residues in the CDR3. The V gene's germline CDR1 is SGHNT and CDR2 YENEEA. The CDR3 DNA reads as TGTGTCATCAGCTTCGGACAGAATGGAAACACCATATATTCT. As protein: CVISFGQNGNTIYS.